This passage covers 3 T cell receptor beta chains from one sample sequenced in a study of cytomegalovirus exposure and HLA in healthy donors. Primers for the PCR totalled 60 Vbeta and 13 Jbeta. Some clones are missing from TCRdb's copy, which holds only in-frame ones; the method was immunoSEQ multiplex PCR. The sample comprises about 120,000 clones, 80% to 85% of which are singletons, and around 2.2% rests with the top ten. What was sequenced was PBMCs. The origin of the receptors is a woman in her 40s in good health and CMV-seronegative.

V is TRBV4-1 and J is TRBJ2-3, with 8 bases matching TRBD2. Germline loops: CDR1 MGHRA, CDR2 YSYEKL. Losses at the gene ends were 2 bases for V and 6 bases for J; bases not matched to a gene: 10. This CDR3 is 16 amino acids long. CDR3 residues: CASSQSIAGNLDTQYF. In nucleotides, the CDR3 is TGCGCCAGCAGCCAATCGATAGCGGGAAATCTTGATACGCAGTATTTT.

V is TRBV7-6 and J is TRBJ2-1; D unresolved. V was trimmed by 0 bases and J by 4 bases, leaving 10 bases between them. The CDR3 contains 15 residues. CDR1 SGHVS and CDR2 FNYEAQ come from the germline V gene. CDR3 sequence: CASSLAAGPYNEQFF. CDR3 coding DNA: TGTGCCAGCAGCTTAGCGGCAGGCCCTTACAATGAGCAGTTCTTC.

V is TRBV25-1 and J is TRBJ1-2; D gene uncertain. The germline gives CDR1 MGHDK, CDR2 SYGVNS. The ends were cut back, 5 bases at V and 4 bases at J, with 5 bases in the middle. The CDR3 has 11 residues. The CDR3 DNA follows: TGTGCCAGCAGTCGCAGCTATGGCTACACCTTC. The encoded protein is CASSRSYGYTF.